Following are 23 T cell receptor beta chains from one sample sequenced in a study of regulatory T cells in long-lasting Graves disease. Arm-PCR of CDR3 regions and iRepertoire HTBI primers were the basis on which TCR beta libraries were built. Using its own MiXCR run on the multiplex PCR reads, TCRdb lists one record per CDR3 protein. The data hold 400,000 to 550,000 distinct CDR3 sequences, with less than 20% observed a single time. Time point reported: newly diagnosed GD, antithyroid drugs for less than 3 months. Generation of the TCR library employed RNA extracted from PBMCs. A further study also used this sample, focusing on T cells in Graves' hyperthyroidism and ophthalmopathy.

This specimen consisted of peripheral blood mononuclear cells (PBMCs), obtained at new diagnosis, from a patient treated with antithyroid drugs. These receptors were taken from a woman aged 18-29 years with Graves disease.

This chain uses TRBV13 with TRBJ2-7; TRBD2 matches at 11 bases. The CDR3 loop spans 14 amino acids. Germline CDR1 and CDR2: PRHDT and FYEKMQ (reference sequence). V gave up 6 bases and J gave up 2 bases; unmatched junction bases: 3. CDR3 loop: CASRSSGRTYEQYF. In DNA form, the CDR3 reads TGTGCCAGCAGGTCTAGCGGGAGGACCTACGAGCAGTACTTC.

This clonotype was recorded at least ten times. The rearrangement links TRBV7-3 to TRBJ2-3; 9 bases map to TRBD1. The CDR3 sequence is 17 residues long. With V trimmed by 1 base and J by 6 bases, 11 bases remained unmatched. CDR1 is SGHTA, CDR2 FQGTGA, per germline. The CDR3 sequence is CASSLNPGTGFRDTQYF. In nucleotides, the CDR3 is TGTGCCAGCAGCTTAAATCCCGGGACAGGGTTTCGGGATACGCAGTATTTT.

This clonotype was picked up many times. The chain combines TRBV30 with TRBJ1-4; D unclear. The germline gives CDR1 GTSNPN, CDR2 SVGIG (reference sequence). This CDR3 is 13 amino acids long. The V end was cut by 2 bases, the J end by 4 bases, with 8 bases between. CDR3 DNA sequence: TGTGCCTGGAGTCCCCAGGTTAATGAAAAACTGTTTTTT. Protein product: CAWSPQVNEKLFF.

The chain has TRBV6-4 and TRBJ2-6, with TRBD2 matching over 10 bases. Germline values: CDR1 MRHNA, CDR2 SNTAGT. V lost 7 bases to trimming and J lost 0 bases; unmatched junction nucleotides: 9. There are 18 residues in the CDR3. The CDR3, as DNA: TGTGCCAGCAATACTAGCGGGAAGCCACACTCTGGGGCCAACGTCCTGACTTTC. Encoded protein: CASNTSGKPHSGANVLTF.

This chain uses TRBV20-1 with TRBJ2-1, with 13 bases matching TRBD2. Germline V gene data show CDR1 as DFQATT and CDR2 as SNEGSKA (reference sequence). The length of the CDR3 is 18 residues. V lost 3 bases, J lost 8 bases, and 16 bases stayed unmatched. The CDR3 nucleotides read TGCAGTGCTAGTCCCATCTCCCTGACTAGCGGGAGGTTGGATGAGCAGTTCTTC. As protein: CSASPISLTSGRLDEQFF.

This clonotype has ten or more counts. V and J are TRBV6-2 or TRBV6-3 and TRBJ1-6; D perhaps matches TRBD1 (6 bases). Between the trimmed V and J ends, which lost 0 bases and 4 bases, there was a span of 13 bases. This CDR3 comprises 17 residues. Germline V gives CDR1 MNHEY, CDR2 SVGEGT. The CDR3 sequence: CASSYSRRGSYNSPLHF. CDR3 DNA: TGTGCCAGCAGTTACTCGAGAAGGGGGAGTTATAATTCACCCCTCCACTTT.

V usage is TRBV6-1 and J usage is TRBJ2-7; possibly TRBD1 for D (5 bases). V shed 4 bases and J shed 6 bases, with 16 bases lying between them. This CDR3 comprises 14 residues. Germline V gene lookup returns CDR1 MNHNS and CDR2 SASEGT. CDR3 in amino acids: CASSGGQGWSEQYF. The CDR3 region has the DNA TGTGCCAGCAGTGGAGGCCAGGGCTGGAGCGAGCAGTACTTC.

The sample holds many counts of this clonotype. The chain couples TRBV2 to TRBJ2-7; a possible D gene is TRBD2 (6 bases). The V end lost 7 bases, the J end lost 2 bases, and 9 bases lay between the germline ends. Germline V gives CDR1 SNHLY, CDR2 FYNNEI. The CDR3 is made up of 12 amino acids. The CDR3 region is CASTGVAYEQYF. CDR3 coding DNA: TGTGCCAGCACGGGGGTGGCCTACGAGCAGTACTTC.

This clonotype was recorded many times. One end of the junction does not line up with germline, which may come from a read error. The CDR3 loop is CASSLKSGTDTKYF. The CDR3 nucleotides are TGTGCCAGCAGCTTAAAAAGCGGGACGGATACGAAGTATTTT. V gene TRBV11-2 combines with J gene TRBJ2-3, with 7 bases matching TRBD2. The CDR3 is made up of 14 amino acids. Germline V lookup: CDR1 SGHAT, CDR2 FQNNGV.

This clonotype was seen more than once but under ten times. V and J are TRBV4-1 and TRBJ2-1, with 10 bases aligning to TRBD2. Germline V gives CDR1 MGHRA, CDR2 YSYEKL. There are 17 residues in the CDR3. V lost 2 bases to trimming and J lost 0 bases; unmatched junction nucleotides: 4. CDR3 sequence reads: CASSQHSGGSSYNEQFF. For the CDR3, the DNA is TGCGCCAGCAGCCAACATAGCGGGGGGTCCTCCTACAATGAGCAGTTCTTC.

The gene calls are TRBV20-1 and TRBJ2-5, with D tentatively TRBD2 (6 bases). V was cut by 2 bases and J by 5 bases, with 12 bases left in between. The CDR3 has 13 amino acids. Germline V gene sequence: CDR1 DFQATT, CDR2 SNEGSKA (reference sequence). The CDR3 is CSARNPAGETQYF. The CDR3 DNA reads as TGCAGTGCTAGAAACCCGGCGGGGGAGACCCAGTACTTC.

The table lists this clonotype with a few counts. The chain employs TRBV14 and TRBJ2-1; 8 bases map to TRBD2. The CDR3 extends over 17 amino acids. V dropped 0 bases and J dropped 9; count of bases not matched to a gene: 13. Germline V gene lookup returns CDR1 SGHDN and CDR2 FVKESK. The chain's CDR3 is CASSQDLSGSLRPEQFF. The CDR3 bases are TGTGCCAGCAGCCAAGATCTGAGCGGGAGTCTGCGTCCTGAGCAGTTCTTC.

At least ten counts were recorded for this clonotype. This rearrangement joins TRBV12-3 or TRBV12-4 to TRBJ2-5; 8 nucleotides agree with TRBD2. CDR3 size: 13 residues. The trim removed 7 bases at V and 3 bases at J, leaving 4 bases unmatched. This CDR3 reads CASKREREETQYF. The CDR3 DNA reads as TGTGCCAGCAAGCGGGAGAGGGAAGAGACCCAGTACTTC.

This clonotype was counted between two and nine times. The chain carries TRBV7-3 and TRBJ2-3; D may be TRBD1 (6 bases). Germline V CDR1 and CDR2: SGHTA, FQGTGA. This CDR3 contains 15 residues. The germline V and J ends were trimmed by 5 bases and 7 bases, with 19 bases remaining between them. CDR3 sequence: CASSLSQGPGYTQYF. The CDR3 region has the DNA TGTGCCAGCAGCCTCAGCCAGGGGCCGGGGTATACGCAGTATTTT.

This clonotype was detected ten times or more. The CDR3 sequence is CASKRVGGGSNQPQHF. The CDR3 DNA follows: TGTGCCAGCAAACGTGTCGGAGGGGGGAGCAATCAGCCCCAGCATTTT. The chain uses TRBV6-1 and TRBJ1-5, with TRBD1 as a possible D gene (6 bases). Trimming shortened V by 7 bases and J by 1 base, and 17 bases separated the two germline ends. The CDR3 is 16 amino acids. Germline assignment: CDR1 MNHNS and CDR2 SASEGT.

This sequence joins TRBV10-3 and TRBJ1-2; D is uncertain. The ends were cut back, 2 bases at V and 4 bases at J, with 8 bases in the middle. The CDR3 totals 13 residues. The germline gives CDR1 ENHRY, CDR2 SYGVKD. CDR3 nucleotide sequence: TGTGCCATCAGTGAGAACGGACCCTATGGCTACACCTTC. This gives the protein CAISENGPYGYTF.

The table lists this clonotype with many counts. This rearrangement joins TRBV28 to TRBJ2-1; TRBD2 matches 11 bases. From germline, CDR1 is MDHEN and CDR2 SYDVKM. The CDR3 loop spans 15 amino acids. Unmatched junction bases numbered 3, after V lost 3 bases and J lost 5 bases. The DNA for the CDR3 is TGTGCCAGCAGTTTTGGGACTAGCGGTAACAATGAGCAGTTCTTC. Amino acids: CASSFGTSGNNEQFF.

In its sample, this clonotype was seen many times. The V call is TRBV20-1, the J call TRBJ2-3; D is perhaps TRBD2 (5 bases). The CDR3 extends over 15 amino acids. Trimming pared 0 bases from V and 0 bases from J, leaving 10 bases between. Germline V lookup: CDR1 DFQATT, CDR2 SNEGSKA (reference sequence). For the CDR3, the DNA is TGCAGTGCTAGAGATGGAGGACTCAGCACAGATACGCAGTATTTT. The encoded protein is CSARDGGLSTDTQYF.

In its sample, this clonotype was seen a few times. At one end the junction does not follow the germline gene, possibly because of a read error. The chain carries TRBV5-4 and TRBJ2-7; 14 nucleotides align to TRBD2. Germline V CDR1 and CDR2: SGHNT, YYREEE (reference sequence). The CDR3 contains 16 residues. Here the CDR3 reads CASSRTSGRSSCEQYF. The CDR3 DNA follows: TGTGCCAGCAGCAGGACTAGCGGGAGGTCCTCCTGCGAGCAGTACTTC.

The chain employs TRBV7-2 and TRBJ1-1; D ambiguous. Germline assignment: CDR1 SGHTA and CDR2 FQGNSA. CDR3 size: 14 residues. V was clipped by 5 bases and J by 0 bases, with 10 bases between them. The CDR3 nucleotides are TGTGCCAGCAGCCCGTTACGGGTGAACACTGAAGCTTTCTTT. Translated: CASSPLRVNTEAFF. The entire variable domain, with the rest obtained from reference TRBV7-2 and TRBJ1-1, is as follows: GAGVSQSPSNKVTEKGKDVELRCDPISGHTALYWYRQSLGQGLEFLIYFQGNSAPDKSGLPSDRFSAERTGGSVSTLTIQRTQQEDSAVYLCASSPLRVNTEAFFGQGTRLTVV.

The chain recombines TRBV29-1 with TRBJ1-1; no definite D call. Germline CDR1 and CDR2: SQVTM and ANQGSEA. The CDR3 totals 12 residues. Trimming took 3 bases from V and 2 from J, leaving 7 bases between them. The CDR3: CSVEGSNTEAFF. In DNA form, the CDR3 reads TGCAGCGTTGAGGGAAGTAACACTGAAGCTTTCTTT.

This clonotype was recorded a few times. The rearrangement links TRBV9 to TRBJ2-1, with D possibly TRBD2 on 5 matching bases. The ends were cut back, 4 bases at V and 5 bases at J, with 10 bases in the middle. Germline loops: CDR1 SGDLS, CDR2 YYNGEE. The CDR3 covers 13 residues. CDR3 residues: CASSFRRDNEQFF. CDR3 in DNA: TGTGCCAGCAGCTTCAGGCGGGACAATGAGCAGTTCTTC.

V and J are TRBV5-1 and TRBJ2-7; 7 nucleotides align to TRBD2. CDR3 length: 14 residues. Trimming cost V 4 bases and J 1 base; bases outside gene matches: 5. Germline V gives CDR1 SGHRS, CDR2 YFSETQ. DNA for the CDR3: TGCGCCAGCAGCACCGGGACTAATTCCTACGAGCAGTACTTC. The encoded protein is CASSTGTNSYEQYF. Supplemented by reference TRBV5-1 and TRBJ2-7, the full variable domain reads KAGVTQTPRYLIKTRGQQVTLSCSPISGHRSVSWYQQTPGQGLQFLFEYFSETQRNKGNFPGRFSGRQFSNSRSEMNVSTLELGDSALYLCASSTGTNSYEQYFGPGTRLTVT.